Listed here are 30 T cell receptor beta chains from one sample, sequenced in a study of shared clonotypes between healthy human individuals (dated by TCRdb to the early 2020s). CD8 naive samples consisted of CD45RO-negative cells that were positively selected for CCR7, yielding a CD45RA+CCR7+ population without TemRA cells. The library was produced with the immunoSEQ multiplex PCR assay. TCRdb took over this immuneACCESS table, retaining in-frame rearrangements with V and J assigned. Such tables are incomplete; in checked studies, under half of the missing clones stem from an unresolved V gene, and the remainder is unexplained. This sample holds hundreds of thousands of clones; about 96% were observed only once. The ten largest account for 0.11% of the sample. Input material: naive CD8+ T cells sorted from blood. The cell subset or site label on this specimen signifies: CD45RA+CCR7+. The receptors here all came from a woman in her 30s in good health.

This clone occurred once. This sample includes further DNA sequences coding for the same CDR3. The chain employs TRBV5-6 and TRBJ2-1, with D uncertain. Germline V gene lookup returns CDR1 SGHDT and CDR2 YYEEEE. V shed 0 bases and J shed 7 bases, with 8 bases lying between them. This CDR3 spans 13 amino acids. CDR3 sequence reads: CASSLGSPNEQFF. The DNA for the CDR3 is TGTGCCAGCAGCTTGGGCAGCCCAAATGAGCAGTTCTTC.

The chain carries TRBV28 and TRBJ1-1; no firm D call. Germline V gene lookup returns CDR1 MDHEN and CDR2 SYDVKM. The length of the CDR3 is 14 residues. Trimming pared 2 bases from V and 0 bases from J, leaving 7 bases between. CDR3 residues: CASSLRAMNTEAFF. DNA for the CDR3: TGTGCCAGCAGTTTAAGGGCAATGAACACTGAAGCTTTCTTT. The complete variable domain, with remaining parts taken from reference TRBV28 and TRBJ1-1, reads DVKVTQSSRYLVKRTGEKVFLECVQDMDHENMFWYRQDPGLGLRLIYFSYDVKMKEKGDIPEGYSVSREKKERFSLILESASTNQTSMYLCASSLRAMNTEAFFGQGTRLTVV.

The genes are TRBV9 and TRBJ1-1; D uncertain. Germline V CDR1 and CDR2: SGDLS, YYNGEE. The V end lost 0 bases, the J end lost 4 bases, and 16 bases lay between the germline ends. There are 16 residues in the CDR3. Here the CDR3 DNA reads TGTGCCAGCAGCGTAGGAGACTTTGGGCATAGCACTGAAGCTTTCTTT. Its protein is CASSVGDFGHSTEAFF.

This rearrangement joins TRBV4-2 to TRBJ2-5, with TRBD2 identical over 9 bases. Germline-derived CDR1 and CDR2 are LGHNA and YNFKEQ. The trim removed 0 bases at V and 4 bases at J, leaving 9 bases unmatched. The CDR3 length is 17 residues. The DNA for the CDR3 is TGTGCCAGCAGCCAAGAAAGTATTAGCGGGAGTGGAGAGACCCAGTACTTC. Its protein product is CASSQESISGSGETQYF.

This chain joins TRBV27 and TRBJ1-4; perhaps TRBD1 as D (6 bases). Per the germline V gene, CDR1 is MNHEY and CDR2 is SMNVEV (reference sequence). The length of the CDR3 is 16 residues. The ends were cut back, 5 bases at V and 0 bases at J, with 13 bases in the middle. CDR3 in DNA: TGTGCCAGCAGTCTTACAGGGATTGCAACTAATGAAAAACTGTTTTTT. This translates into CASSLTGIATNEKLFF.

The chain links TRBV28 to TRBJ2-2; 8 nucleotides line up with TRBD2. The junction had 11 bases not matched to a gene; V was cut back by 6 bases and J by 5 bases. The germline V gene encodes CDR1 MDHEN and CDR2 SYDVKM. This CDR3 comprises 16 residues. The CDR3: CASSRAAGAGTGELFF. CDR3 nucleotides: TGTGCCAGCAGCCGGGCAGCGGGAGCAGGAACCGGGGAGCTGTTTTTT.

J is TRBJ2-7 and V is TRBV29-1, with D perhaps being TRBD1 or TRBD2 (6 bases each). The CDR3 is 11 amino acids. V was shortened by 7 bases and J by 11 bases, with 18 bases between the two germline ends. Germline assignment: CDR1 SQVTM and CDR2 ANQGSEA. DNA of the CDR3: TGCAGCGGCGGGGACACCTCCCCTGAGTACTTC. This sequence encodes CSGGDTSPEYF.

The chain recombines TRBV5-1 with TRBJ1-6; 8 positions match TRBD1. Trimming took 5 bases from V and 10 from J; bases not matched to a gene: 17. Germline-derived CDR1 and CDR2 are SGHRS and YFSETQ. The CDR3 runs 17 residues. For the CDR3, the DNA is TGCGCCAGCAGTCCGGACAGGGTAGATAATGGACGATCACCCCTCCACTTT. Amino acids: CASSPDRVDNGRSPLHF.

In its sample, this clone was seen once. This chain connects TRBV2 to TRBJ2-7, with TRBD1 as a possible D gene (6 bases). CDR3 size: 14 residues. Looked up from germline, CDR1 is SNHLY and CDR2 is FYNNEI. V was cut by 1 base and J by 1 base, with 8 bases left in between. The CDR3 coding sequence is TGTGCCAGCAGTGAAGGGGACATGTCCTACGAGCAGTACTTC. It codes for CASSEGDMSYEQYF.

The chain employs TRBV19 and TRBJ2-5, with D perhaps TRBD1 (5 bases). In germline, CDR1 is LNHDA, CDR2 SQIVND (reference sequence). V shed 8 bases and J shed 1 base, with 14 bases lying between them. The CDR3 totals 14 residues. This CDR3 is CASSWNQGQETQYF. In DNA, the CDR3 is TGTGCCAGTTCCTGGAACCAGGGCCAAGAGACCCAGTACTTC. Based on the CDR3 plus reference TRBV19 and TRBJ2-5, the full variable domain is DGGITQSPKYLFRKEGQNVTLSCEQNLNHDAMYWYRQDPGQGLRLIYYSQIVNDFQKGDIAEGYSVSREKKESFPLTVTSAQKNPTAFYLCASSWNQGQETQYFGPGTRLLVL.

The rearrangement uses TRBV27 and TRBJ2-7; 8 bases fit TRBD2. V shed 8 bases and J 7 bases; nucleotides not matched to a gene: 7. This CDR3 region has 12 residues. Germline lookup yields CDR1 MNHEY and CDR2 SMNVEV (reference sequence). CDR3 loop: CASRGLAGEQYF. As DNA, the CDR3 is TGTGCCAGCCGAGGACTAGCAGGTGAGCAGTACTTC.

The rearrangement uses TRBV4-2 and TRBJ2-2; TRBD2 is a possible D gene (5 bases). V lost 1 base, J lost 6 bases, and 21 bases lay in between. CDR1 and CDR2 from the germline V gene are LGHNA and YNFKEQ. This CDR3 spans 18 amino acids. CDR3 region: CASSQVLRVQEGAGELFF. The CDR3, as DNA: TGTGCCAGCAGCCAAGTGTTGCGGGTACAAGAAGGCGCCGGGGAGCTGTTTTTT.

The V and J genes are TRBV28 and TRBJ2-1, with 9 bases identical to TRBD2. With 5 bases clipped from V and 3 bases from J, the junction kept 11 bases outside the gene matches. CDR3 length: 17 residues. CDR1 and CDR2 from the germline V gene are MDHEN and SYDVKM. Here the CDR3 reads CASSPLAGGPNYNEQFF. The CDR3 DNA sequence: TGTGCCAGCAGTCCCCTGGCGGGAGGGCCGAACTACAATGAGCAGTTCTTC.

This chain joins TRBV28 and TRBJ1-1, with a tentative D call TRBD1 (5 bases). The CDR3 runs to 15 residues. The V gene's germline CDR1 is MDHEN and CDR2 SYDVKM. The V gene lost 0 bases and the J gene lost 4 bases, with 12 bases spanning the gap. The CDR3 DNA is TGTGCCAGCAGTTTATGGGGGGGGTTGGGCACTGAAGCTTTCTTT. Translated: CASSLWGGLGTEAFF.

This chain uses TRBV2 with TRBJ1-2; D is unclear. Trimming shortened V by 7 bases and J by 0 bases, and 9 bases separated the two germline ends. The CDR3 covers 13 residues. CDR1 is SNHLY and CDR2 is FYNNEI in the germline V gene. CDR3 bases: TGTGCCAGCAAAATTGGAGCTAACTATGGCTACACCTTC. Translation: CASKIGANYGYTF.

V and J are TRBV5-1 and TRBJ1-2; D perhaps matches TRBD1 (6 bases). CDR1 is SGHRS, CDR2 YFSETQ, per germline. The CDR3 sequence is 15 residues long. With 5 bases removed from V and 2 bases from J, the gap between germline ends came to 16 bases. The CDR3 loop is CASREYRAGNYGYTF. The CDR3 region has the DNA TGCGCCAGCAGAGAATACAGGGCAGGGAACTATGGCTACACCTTC.

The CDR3 region has the DNA TGTGCCAGCAGGCCGCTGGGAGGGAATGAGCAGTTCTTC. Translating it yields CASRPLGGNEQFF. V and J are TRBV28 and TRBJ2-1; 7 positions agree with TRBD2. The length of the CDR3 is 13 residues. Germline trimming cut 6 bases from V and 7 bases from J; bases unmatched to any gene: 6. Germline CDR1 reads MDHEN; CDR2 reads SYDVKM. Drawing the rest from reference TRBV28 and TRBJ2-1, the complete variable domain is DVKVTQSSRYLVKRTGEKVFLECVQDMDHENMFWYRQDPGLGLRLIYFSYDVKMKEKGDIPEGYSVSREKKERFSLILESASTNQTSMYLCASRPLGGNEQFFGPGTRLTVL.

CDR3 protein: CASSYSLAGTGELFF. The CDR3 bases are TGTGCCAGCAGTTACTCGCTAGCGGGAACCGGGGAGCTGTTTTTT. This chain connects TRBV6-5 to TRBJ2-2; 9 bases align to TRBD2. CDR3 size: 15 residues. Germline V gene sequence: CDR1 MNHEY, CDR2 SVGAGI. V was clipped by 0 bases and J by 5 bases; unmatched bases: 1.

The V gene is TRBV28, the J gene TRBJ2-7; TRBD2 matches 8 bases. Germline V CDR1 and CDR2: MDHEN, SYDVKM. The CDR3 consists of 14 residues. Trimming took 5 bases from V and 5 from J; bases not matched to a gene: 8. CDR3 sequence reads: CASSHSGSAHEQYF. The DNA of the CDR3 is TGTGCCAGCAGTCACAGCGGGAGTGCCCACGAGCAGTACTTC.

The chain employs TRBV4-1 and TRBJ2-1; TRBD2 agrees at 12 bases. Looked up from germline, CDR1 is MGHRA and CDR2 is YSYEKL. CDR3 size: 17 residues. V lost 1 base and J lost 9; bases outside the gene matches: 10. The CDR3 loop reads CASSQVYGTSGSREQFF. For the CDR3, the DNA is TGCGCCAGCAGCCAAGTATACGGGACTAGCGGGTCCCGTGAGCAGTTCTTC.

The chain couples TRBV4-1 to TRBJ2-1, with D unclear. The CDR3 is 15 residues long. Between the trimmed V and J ends, which lost 4 bases and 0 bases, there was a span of 10 bases. The germline CDR1 and CDR2 sequences are MGHRA and YSYEKL. The CDR3 region has the DNA TGCGCCAGCAGCCCCCGGAGCGACTCCTACAATGAGCAGTTCTTC. Translating it yields CASSPRSDSYNEQFF.

This clone was seen a single time. The V gene is TRBV5-6, the J gene TRBJ2-5, with D possibly being TRBD1 or TRBD2 (5 bases each). The V end lost 2 bases, the J end lost 1 base, and 9 bases lay between the germline ends. Germline loops: CDR1 SGHDT, CDR2 YYEEEE. This CDR3 is 14 amino acids long. The CDR3 here is CASSFWGIQETQYF. CDR3 coding DNA: TGTGCCAGCAGCTTTTGGGGGATCCAAGAGACCCAGTACTTC.

The chain recombines TRBV23-1 with TRBJ2-1; 7 bases are a match to TRBD2. TRBV23-1 is classed as an ORF, of uncertain function. There are 16 residues in the CDR3. The ends lost 6 bases at V and 8 bases at J; junction bases unmatched: 16. For the CDR3, the DNA is TGCGCCAGCAGGGGGGAGGGGCTGATGAATTTCTATGAGCAGTTCTTC. Translation: CASRGEGLMNFYEQFF.

The rearrangement joins TRBV28 to TRBJ1-5; maybe TRBD1 (5 bases). The germline CDR1 and CDR2 sequences are MDHEN and SYDVKM. This CDR3 is built from 16 residues. Trimming took off 5 bases at V and 2 bases at J, with 16 bases between the two ends. The CDR3 region has the DNA TGTGCCAGCAGTCAGACAGCAGGGTATGGCAATCAGCCCCAGCATTTT. Its translation is CASSQTAGYGNQPQHF.

Of note for this clone: Here the CDR3 omits its conserved ending phenylalanine or tryptophan, so a read error is the likely source. The DNA is left out, because the CDR3 cannot be placed on it with certainty; the CDR3 is given as TCRdb lists it. The rearrangement uses TRBV10-1 and TRBJ1-2; TRBD1 was called by the table and not checked on the DNA. The CDR3 adds up to 10 amino acids, both ends counted. Germline loops: CDR1 WNHNN, CDR2 SYGVQD (reference sequence). The chain's CDR3 is CASSLRDRSL.

The rearrangement links TRBV10-3 to TRBJ2-3, with TRBD2 matching 8 bases. This CDR3 has 18 amino acids. J lost 0 bases, V lost 4 bases, and 12 bases had no gene match. The germline V gene has CDR1 ENHRY and CDR2 SYGVKD. CDR3 DNA sequence: TGTGCCATCAGTGGCCCTAGCGGGTATACTACTAGCACAGATACGCAGTATTTT. This codes for CAISGPSGYTTSTDTQYF.

This chain connects TRBV7-8 to TRBJ2-7, with no clear D. The length of the CDR3 is 11 residues. V lost 5 bases and J lost 9, with 11 bases in between. Per the germline V gene, CDR1 is SGHVS and CDR2 is FQNEAQ. The CDR3: CASSPTLVQYF. CDR3 sequence (DNA): TGTGCCAGCAGCCCGACTCTTGTGCAGTACTTC.

This chain links TRBV25-1 with TRBJ1-1; a weak D match, TRBD1 (5 bases). The length of the CDR3 is 17 residues. V was shortened by 1 base and J by 4 bases, with 19 bases between the two germline ends. Germline CDR1 reads MGHDK; CDR2 reads SYGVNS. This chain's CDR3 is CASSESDPGRGSTEAFF. The CDR3 DNA reads as TGTGCCAGCAGTGAATCGGATCCGGGACGGGGCTCCACTGAAGCTTTCTTT. The variable domain in full, completed from reference TRBV25-1 and TRBJ1-1, reads EADIYQTPRYLVIGTGKKITLECSQTMGHDKMYWYQQDPGMELHLIHYSYGVNSTEKGDLSSESTVSRIRTEHFPLTLESARPSHTSQYLCASSESDPGRGSTEAFFGQGTRLTVV.

The rearrangement joins TRBV5-1 to TRBJ2-7, with unresolved D. From germline, CDR1 is SGHRS and CDR2 YFSETQ. The length of the CDR3 is 13 residues. Trimming removed 7 bases from V and 2 bases from J, with 13 bases in between. CDR3 DNA: TGCGCCAGCGGTGGCGCCGGAACCTACGAGCAGTACTTC. This translates into CASGGAGTYEQYF.

The chain recombines TRBV2 with TRBJ2-3; TRBD1 might be the D (6 bases). In germline, CDR1 is SNHLY, CDR2 FYNNEI. This CDR3 spans 14 amino acids. Trimming stripped 0 bases from V and 11 bases from J, with 15 bases between. CDR3 DNA sequence: TGTGCCAGCAGTGAAGCGGTTCCGGGACACTTGCAGTATTTT. Amino acids: CASSEAVPGHLQYF.